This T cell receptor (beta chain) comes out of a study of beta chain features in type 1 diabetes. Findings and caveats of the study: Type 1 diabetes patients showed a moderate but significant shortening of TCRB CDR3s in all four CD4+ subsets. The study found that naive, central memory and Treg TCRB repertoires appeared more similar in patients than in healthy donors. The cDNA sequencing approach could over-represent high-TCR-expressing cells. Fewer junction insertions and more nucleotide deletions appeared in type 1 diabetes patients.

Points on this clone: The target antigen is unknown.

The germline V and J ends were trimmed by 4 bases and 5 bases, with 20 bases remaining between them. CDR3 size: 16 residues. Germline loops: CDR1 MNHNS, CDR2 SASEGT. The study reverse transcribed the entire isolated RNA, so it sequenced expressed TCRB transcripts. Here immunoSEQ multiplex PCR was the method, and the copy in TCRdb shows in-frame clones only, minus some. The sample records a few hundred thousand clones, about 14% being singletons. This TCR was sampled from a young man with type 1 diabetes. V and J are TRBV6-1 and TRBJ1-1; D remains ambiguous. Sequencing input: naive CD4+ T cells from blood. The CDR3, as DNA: TGTGCCAGCAGTGGGAACTTAGTTAGCGAGGAAACTGAAGCTTTCTTT. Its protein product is CASSGNLVSEETEAFF.